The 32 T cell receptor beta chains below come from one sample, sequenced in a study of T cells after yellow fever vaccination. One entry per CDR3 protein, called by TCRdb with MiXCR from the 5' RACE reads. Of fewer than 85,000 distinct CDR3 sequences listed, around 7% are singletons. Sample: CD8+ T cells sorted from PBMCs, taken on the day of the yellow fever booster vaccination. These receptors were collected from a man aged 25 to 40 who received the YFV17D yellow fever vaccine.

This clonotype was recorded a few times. Here the CDR3 reads CASSTHRGWFF. The DNA of the CDR3 is TGTGCCAGTAGTACTCACAGGGGGTGGTTCTTC. The genes are TRBV19 and TRBJ2-1; 8 bases fit TRBD1. CDR3 length: 11 amino acids. Germline trimming cut 4 bases from V and 15 bases from J; bases unmatched to any gene: 5. Germline values: CDR1 LNHDA, CDR2 SQIVND (reference sequence).

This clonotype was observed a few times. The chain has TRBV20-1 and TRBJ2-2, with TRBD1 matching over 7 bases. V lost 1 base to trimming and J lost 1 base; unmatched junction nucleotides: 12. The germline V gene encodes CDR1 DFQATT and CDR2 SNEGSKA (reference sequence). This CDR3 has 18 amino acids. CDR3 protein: CSARGAFRDSRNTGELFF. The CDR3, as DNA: TGCAGTGCTAGAGGGGCCTTCCGGGACAGCCGGAACACCGGGGAGCTGTTTTTT.

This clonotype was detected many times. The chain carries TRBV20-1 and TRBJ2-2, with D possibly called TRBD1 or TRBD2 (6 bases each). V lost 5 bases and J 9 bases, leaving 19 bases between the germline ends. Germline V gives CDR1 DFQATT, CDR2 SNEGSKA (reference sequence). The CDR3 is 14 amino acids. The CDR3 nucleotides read TGCAGTGCTCAGGGGCTCGGACTAACCAGGGAGCTGTTTTTT. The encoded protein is CSAQGLGLTRELFF.

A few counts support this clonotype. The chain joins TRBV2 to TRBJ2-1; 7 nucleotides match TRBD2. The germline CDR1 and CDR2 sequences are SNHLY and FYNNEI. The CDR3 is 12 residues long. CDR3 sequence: CATAQRGNEQFF. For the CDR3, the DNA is TGTGCGACAGCTCAGCGGGGCAATGAGCAGTTCTTC.

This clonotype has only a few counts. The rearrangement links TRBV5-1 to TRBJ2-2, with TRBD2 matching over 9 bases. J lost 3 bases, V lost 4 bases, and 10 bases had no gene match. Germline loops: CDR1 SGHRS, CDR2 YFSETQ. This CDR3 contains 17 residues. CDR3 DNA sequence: TGCGCCAGCAGCCCGCCGACTAGCGGTACTTACACCGGGGAGCTGTTTTTT. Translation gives CASSPPTSGTYTGELFF. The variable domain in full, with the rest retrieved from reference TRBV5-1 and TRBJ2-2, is KAGVTQTPRYLIKTRGQQVTLSCSPISGHRSVSWYQQTPGQGLQFLFEYFSETQRNKGNFPGRFSGRQFSNSRSEMNVSTLELGDSALYLCASSPPTSGTYTGELFFGEGSRLTVL.

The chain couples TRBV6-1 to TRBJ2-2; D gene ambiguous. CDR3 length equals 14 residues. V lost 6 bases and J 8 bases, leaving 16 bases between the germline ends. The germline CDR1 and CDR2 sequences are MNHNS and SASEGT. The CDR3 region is CASRIRNQAGELFF. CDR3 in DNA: TGTGCCAGCAGAATTCGGAACCAAGCGGGGGAGCTGTTTTTT.

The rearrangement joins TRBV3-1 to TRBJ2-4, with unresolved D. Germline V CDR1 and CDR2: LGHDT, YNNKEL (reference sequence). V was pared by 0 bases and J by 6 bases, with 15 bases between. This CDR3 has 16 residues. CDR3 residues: CASSQEGVQTLNIQYF. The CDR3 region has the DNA TGTGCCAGCAGCCAAGAAGGTGTACAGACCCTAAACATTCAGTACTTC.

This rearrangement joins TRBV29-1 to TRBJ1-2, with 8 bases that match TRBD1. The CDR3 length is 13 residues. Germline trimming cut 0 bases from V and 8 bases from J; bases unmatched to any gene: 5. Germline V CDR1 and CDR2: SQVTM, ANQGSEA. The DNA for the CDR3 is TGCAGCGTTGAAGAGCAGGGGGCAGAAGGCTACACCTTC. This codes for CSVEEQGAEGYTF.

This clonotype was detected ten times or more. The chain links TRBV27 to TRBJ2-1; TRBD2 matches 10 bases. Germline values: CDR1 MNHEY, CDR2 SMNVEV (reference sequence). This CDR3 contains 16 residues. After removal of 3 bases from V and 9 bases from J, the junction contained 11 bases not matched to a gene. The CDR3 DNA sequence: TGTGCCAGCAGTTTGGGGGCTCCGGGACTAGCGATTGAGCAGTTCTTC. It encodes CASSLGAPGLAIEQFF.

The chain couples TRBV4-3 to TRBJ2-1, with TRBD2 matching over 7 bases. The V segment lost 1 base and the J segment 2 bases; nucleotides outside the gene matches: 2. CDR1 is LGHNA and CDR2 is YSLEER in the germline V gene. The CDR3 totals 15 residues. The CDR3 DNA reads TGCGCCAGCAGCCAAGCCCTAGCGGCCTACAATGAGCAGTTCTTC. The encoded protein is CASSQALAAYNEQFF.

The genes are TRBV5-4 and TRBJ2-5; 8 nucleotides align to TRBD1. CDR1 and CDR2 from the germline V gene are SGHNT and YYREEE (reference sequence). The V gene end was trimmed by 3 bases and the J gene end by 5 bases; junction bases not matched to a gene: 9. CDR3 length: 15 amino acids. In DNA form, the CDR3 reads TGTGCCAGCAGCTCCCCGCAGACAGGGGTGGAGACCCAGTACTTC. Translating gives CASSSPQTGVETQYF. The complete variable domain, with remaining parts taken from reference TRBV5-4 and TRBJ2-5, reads ETGVTQSPTHLIKTRGQQVTLRCSSQSGHNTVSWYQQALGQGPQFIFQYYREEENGRGNFPPRFSGLQFPNYSSELNVNALELDDSALYLCASSSPQTGVETQYFGPGTRLLVL.

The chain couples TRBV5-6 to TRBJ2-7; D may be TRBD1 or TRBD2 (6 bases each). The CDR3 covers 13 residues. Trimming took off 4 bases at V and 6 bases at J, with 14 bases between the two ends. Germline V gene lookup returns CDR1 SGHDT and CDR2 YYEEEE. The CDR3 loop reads CASSVGRGPEQYF. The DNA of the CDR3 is TGTGCCAGCAGCGTGGGTCGGGGGCCCGAGCAGTACTTC.

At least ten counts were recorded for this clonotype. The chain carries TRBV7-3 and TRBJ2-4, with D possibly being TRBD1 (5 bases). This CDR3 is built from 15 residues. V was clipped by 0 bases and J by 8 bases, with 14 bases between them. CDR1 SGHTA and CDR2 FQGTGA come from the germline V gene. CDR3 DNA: TGTGCCAGCAGCTTAACAGGACACCCGAATGACATTCAGTACTTC. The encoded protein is CASSLTGHPNDIQYF.

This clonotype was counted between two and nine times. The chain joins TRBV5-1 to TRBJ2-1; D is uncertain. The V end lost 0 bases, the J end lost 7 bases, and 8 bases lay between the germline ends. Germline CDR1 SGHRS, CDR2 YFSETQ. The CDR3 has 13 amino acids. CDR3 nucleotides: TGCGCCAGCAGCTTGGCCCCGCAGAATGAGCAGTTCTTC. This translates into CASSLAPQNEQFF.

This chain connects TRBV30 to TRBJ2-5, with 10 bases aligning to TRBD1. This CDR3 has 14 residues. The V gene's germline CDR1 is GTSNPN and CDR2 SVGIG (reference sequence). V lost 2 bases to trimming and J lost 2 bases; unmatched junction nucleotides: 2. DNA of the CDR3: TGTGCCTGGAGTCTGGGACAGGGGCAAGAGACCCAGTACTTC. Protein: CAWSLGQGQETQYF.

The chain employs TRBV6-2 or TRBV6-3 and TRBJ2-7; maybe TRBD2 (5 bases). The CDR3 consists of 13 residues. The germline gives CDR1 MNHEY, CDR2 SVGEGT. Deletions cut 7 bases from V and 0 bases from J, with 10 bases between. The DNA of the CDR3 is TGTGCCAGCAAGCGGAGTAGCTCCTACGAGCAGTACTTC. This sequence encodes CASKRSSSYEQYF.

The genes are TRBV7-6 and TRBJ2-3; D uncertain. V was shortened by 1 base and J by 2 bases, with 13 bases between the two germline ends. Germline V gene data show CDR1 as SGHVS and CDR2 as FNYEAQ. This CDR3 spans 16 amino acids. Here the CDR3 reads CASSLGVTRLTDTQYF. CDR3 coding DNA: TGTGCCAGCAGCTTAGGGGTGACAAGACTCACAGATACGCAGTATTTT.

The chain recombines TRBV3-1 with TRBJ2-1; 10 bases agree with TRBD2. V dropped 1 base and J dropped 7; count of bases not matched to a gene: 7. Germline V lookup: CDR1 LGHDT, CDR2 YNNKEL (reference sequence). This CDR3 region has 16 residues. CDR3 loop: CASSQGLAGLRNEQFF. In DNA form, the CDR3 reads TGTGCCAGCAGCCAAGGACTAGCGGGCCTTCGAAATGAGCAGTTCTTC.

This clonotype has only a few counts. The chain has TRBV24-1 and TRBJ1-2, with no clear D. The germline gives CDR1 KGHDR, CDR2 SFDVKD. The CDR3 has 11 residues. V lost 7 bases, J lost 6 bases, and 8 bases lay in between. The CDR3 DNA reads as TGTGCCACCAGGATGACCCATGGCTACACCTTC. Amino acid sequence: CATRMTHGYTF.

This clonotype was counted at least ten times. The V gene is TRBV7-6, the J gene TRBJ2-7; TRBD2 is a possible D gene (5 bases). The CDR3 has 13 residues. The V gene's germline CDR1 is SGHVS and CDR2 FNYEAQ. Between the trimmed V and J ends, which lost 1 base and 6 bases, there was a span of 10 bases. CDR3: CASSLGEPFEQYF. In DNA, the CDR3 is TGTGCCAGCAGCTTAGGGGAGCCTTTCGAGCAGTACTTC.

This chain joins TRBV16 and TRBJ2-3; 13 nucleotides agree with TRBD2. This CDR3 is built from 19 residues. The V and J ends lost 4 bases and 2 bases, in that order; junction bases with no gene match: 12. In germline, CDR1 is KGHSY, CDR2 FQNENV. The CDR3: CASSPVWGTSGEFTDTQYF. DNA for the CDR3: TGTGCCAGCAGCCCCGTCTGGGGGACTAGCGGGGAGTTCACAGATACGCAGTATTTT.

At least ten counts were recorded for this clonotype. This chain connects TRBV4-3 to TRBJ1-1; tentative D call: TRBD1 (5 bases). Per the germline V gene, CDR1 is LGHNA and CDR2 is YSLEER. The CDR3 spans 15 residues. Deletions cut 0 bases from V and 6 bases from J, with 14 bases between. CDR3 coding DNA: TGCGCCAGCAGCCAAGATCCGGGGGTTGAGGCTGAAGCTTTCTTT. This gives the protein CASSQDPGVEAEAFF.

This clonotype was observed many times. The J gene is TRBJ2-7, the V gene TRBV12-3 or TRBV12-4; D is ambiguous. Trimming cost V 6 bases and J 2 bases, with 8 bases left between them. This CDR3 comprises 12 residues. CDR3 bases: TGTGCCAGCAGCCCTAACACCTACGAGCAGTACTTC. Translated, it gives CASSPNTYEQYF.

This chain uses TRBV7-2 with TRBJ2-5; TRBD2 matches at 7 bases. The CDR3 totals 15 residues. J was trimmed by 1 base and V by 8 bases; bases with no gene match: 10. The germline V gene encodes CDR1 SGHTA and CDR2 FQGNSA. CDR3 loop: CASLLSTSAQETQYF. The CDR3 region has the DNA TGTGCCAGCTTATTGAGTACTAGCGCCCAAGAGACCCAGTACTTC. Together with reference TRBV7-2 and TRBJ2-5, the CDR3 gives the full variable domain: GAGVSQSPSNKVTEKGKDVELRCDPISGHTALYWYRQSLGQGLEFLIYFQGNSAPDKSGLPSDRFSAERTGGSVSTLTIQRTQQEDSAVYLCASLLSTSAQETQYFGPGTRLLVL.

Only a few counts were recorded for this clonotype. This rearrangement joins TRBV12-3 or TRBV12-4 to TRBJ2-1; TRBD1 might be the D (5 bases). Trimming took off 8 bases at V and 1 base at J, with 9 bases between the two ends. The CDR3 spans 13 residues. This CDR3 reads CASCRVSYNEQFF. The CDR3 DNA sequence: TGTGCCAGCTGCAGGGTATCCTACAATGAGCAGTTCTTC.

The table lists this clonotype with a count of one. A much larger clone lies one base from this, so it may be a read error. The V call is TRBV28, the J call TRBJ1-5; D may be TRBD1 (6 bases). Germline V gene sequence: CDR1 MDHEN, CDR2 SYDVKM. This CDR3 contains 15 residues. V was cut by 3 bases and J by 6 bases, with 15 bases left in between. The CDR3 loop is CASSFISGAVQPQHF. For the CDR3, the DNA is TGTGCCAGCAGTTTTATATCAGGGGCGGTTCAGCCCCAGCATTTT.

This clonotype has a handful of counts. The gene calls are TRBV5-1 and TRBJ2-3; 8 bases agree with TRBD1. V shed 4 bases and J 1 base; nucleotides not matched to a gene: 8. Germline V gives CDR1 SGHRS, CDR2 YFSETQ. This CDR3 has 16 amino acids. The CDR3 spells CASSLRTGRGTDTQYF. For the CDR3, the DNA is TGCGCCAGCAGCCTTAGGACAGGGAGAGGCACAGATACGCAGTATTTT.

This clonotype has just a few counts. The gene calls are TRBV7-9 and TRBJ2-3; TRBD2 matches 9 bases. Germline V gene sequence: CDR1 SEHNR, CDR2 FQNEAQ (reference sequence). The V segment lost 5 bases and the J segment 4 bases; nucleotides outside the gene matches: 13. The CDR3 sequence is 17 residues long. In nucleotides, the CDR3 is TGTGCCAGCAGCCTCCCTGTAGCGGGAGATGTCTCAGATACGCAGTATTTT. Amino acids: CASSLPVAGDVSDTQYF.

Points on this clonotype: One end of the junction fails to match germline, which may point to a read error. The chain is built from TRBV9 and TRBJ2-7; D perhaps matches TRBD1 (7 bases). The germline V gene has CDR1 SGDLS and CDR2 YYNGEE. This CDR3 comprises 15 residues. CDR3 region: CASSPGGGFSNEQYF. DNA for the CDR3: TGTGCCAGCAGCCCAGGGGGAGGTTTCTCCAACGAGCAGTACTTC. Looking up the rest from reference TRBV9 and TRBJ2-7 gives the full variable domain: DSGVTQTPKHLITATGQRVTLRCSPRSGDLSVYWYQQSLDQGLQFLIQYYNGEERAKGNILERFSAQQFPDLHSELNLSSLELGDSALYFCASSPGGGFSNEQYFGPGTRLTVT.

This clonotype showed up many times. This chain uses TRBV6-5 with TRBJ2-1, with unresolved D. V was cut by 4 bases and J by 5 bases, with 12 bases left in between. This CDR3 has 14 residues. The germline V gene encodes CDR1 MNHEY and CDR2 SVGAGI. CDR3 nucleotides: TGTGCCAGCAGTTCAACCGGAGACAACAATGAGCAGTTCTTC. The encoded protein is CASSSTGDNNEQFF.

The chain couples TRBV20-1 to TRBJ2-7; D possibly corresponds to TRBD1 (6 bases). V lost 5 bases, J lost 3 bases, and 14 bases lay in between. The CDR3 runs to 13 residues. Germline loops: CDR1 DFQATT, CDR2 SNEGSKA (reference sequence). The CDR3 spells CSAGFTGIYEQYF. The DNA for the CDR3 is TGCAGTGCTGGGTTTACAGGGATCTACGAGCAGTACTTC.

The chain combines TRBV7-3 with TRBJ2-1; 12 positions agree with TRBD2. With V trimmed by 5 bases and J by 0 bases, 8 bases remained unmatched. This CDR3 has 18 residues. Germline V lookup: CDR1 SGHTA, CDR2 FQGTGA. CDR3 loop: CASSPGLAGLSSYNEQFF. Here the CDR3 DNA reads TGTGCCAGCAGCCCAGGACTAGCGGGGCTTAGCTCCTACAATGAGCAGTTCTTC. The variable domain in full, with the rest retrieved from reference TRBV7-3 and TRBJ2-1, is GAGVSQTPSNKVTEKGKYVELRCDPISGHTALYWYRQSLGQGPEFLIYFQGTGAADDSGLPNDRFFAVRPEGSVSTLKIQRTERGDSAVYLCASSPGLAGLSSYNEQFFGPGTRLTVL.